This TCR beta chain was recovered during a study of graft-versus-host responses after intestinal transplantation. Across the study: Recipients were all induced with anti-thymocyte globulin, then given tacrolimus and steroids for around three years. Study conclusions and caveats: Peak circulating GvH clone levels were associated with early post-transplant HvG declines. Allografts carried high graft-versus-host to host-versus-graft clonal ratios in patients having graft-donor T cell macrochimerism.

Sequencing used immunoSEQ multiplex PCR; TCRdb keeps in-frame clones, though not all of them. This table holds under 45,000 clones, 93% found once. Note on this clone: Its antigen is still unknown.

V was clipped by 3 bases and J by 0 bases, with 14 bases between them. The CDR3 has 16 residues. Germline values: CDR1 SGHNT, CDR2 YENEEA. Material: PBMCs, obtained approximately 740 days after intestinal transplantation. The origin of this receptor is a human patient who received an intestinal transplant, so some T cells may come from the graft donor. This sequence joins TRBV11-3 and TRBJ1-1; no reliable D call. The CDR3 DNA follows: TGTGCCAGCAGCTTGGGGTCCGGCAACATGAACACTGAAGCTTTCTTT. This encodes CASSLGSGNMNTEAFF.